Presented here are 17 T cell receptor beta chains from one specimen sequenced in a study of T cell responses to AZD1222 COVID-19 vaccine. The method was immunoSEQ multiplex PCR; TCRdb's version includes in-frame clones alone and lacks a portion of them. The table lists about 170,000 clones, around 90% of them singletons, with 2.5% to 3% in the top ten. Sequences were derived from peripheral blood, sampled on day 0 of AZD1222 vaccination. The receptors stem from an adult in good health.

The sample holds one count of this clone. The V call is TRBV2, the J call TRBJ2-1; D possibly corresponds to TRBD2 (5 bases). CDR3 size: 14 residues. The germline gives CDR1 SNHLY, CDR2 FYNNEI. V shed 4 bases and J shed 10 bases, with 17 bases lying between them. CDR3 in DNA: TGTGCCAGCAGTGTGGGTCCAGCGGTAGCGGAGCAGTTCTTC. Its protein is CASSVGPAVAEQFF.

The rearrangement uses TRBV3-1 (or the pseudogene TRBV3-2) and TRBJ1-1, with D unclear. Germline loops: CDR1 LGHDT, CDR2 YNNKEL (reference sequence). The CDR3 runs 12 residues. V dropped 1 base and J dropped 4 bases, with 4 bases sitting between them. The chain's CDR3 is CASSQVGTEAFF. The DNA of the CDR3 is TGTGCCAGCAGCCAAGTGGGCACTGAAGCTTTCTTT.

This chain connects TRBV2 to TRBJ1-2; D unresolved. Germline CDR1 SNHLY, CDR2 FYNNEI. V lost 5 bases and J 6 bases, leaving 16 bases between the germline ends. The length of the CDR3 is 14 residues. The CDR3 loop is CASSPRGRQNGYTF. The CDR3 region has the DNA TGTGCCAGCAGTCCCCGGGGAAGGCAGAATGGCTACACCTTC. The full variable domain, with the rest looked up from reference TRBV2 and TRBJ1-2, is EPEVTQTPSHQVTQMGQEVILRCVPISNHLYFYWYRQILGQKVEFLVSFYNNEISEKSEIFDDQFSVERPDGSNFTLKIRSTKLEDSAMYFCASSPRGRQNGYTFGSGTRLTVV.

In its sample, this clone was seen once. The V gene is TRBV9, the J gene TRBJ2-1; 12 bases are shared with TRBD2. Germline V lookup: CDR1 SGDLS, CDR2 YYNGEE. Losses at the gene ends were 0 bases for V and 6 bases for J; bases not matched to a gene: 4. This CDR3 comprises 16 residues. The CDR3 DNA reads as TGTGCCAGCAGCGTAGCTAGCGGGAGGGAATCCAATGAGCAGTTCTTC. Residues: CASSVASGRESNEQFF.

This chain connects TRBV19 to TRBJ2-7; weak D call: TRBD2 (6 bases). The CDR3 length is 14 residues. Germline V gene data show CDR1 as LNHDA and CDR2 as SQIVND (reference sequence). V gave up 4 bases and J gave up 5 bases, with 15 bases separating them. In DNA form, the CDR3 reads TGTGCCAGTAGTACTTTAGCGGTCCTGAACGAGCAGTACTTC. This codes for CASSTLAVLNEQYF.

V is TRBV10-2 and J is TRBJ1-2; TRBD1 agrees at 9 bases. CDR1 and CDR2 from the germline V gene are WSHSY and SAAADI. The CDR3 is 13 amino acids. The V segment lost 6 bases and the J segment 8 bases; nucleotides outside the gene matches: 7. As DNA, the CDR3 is TGCGCCAGCAGCCAGGGACAGGGAGGCGGCTACACCTTC. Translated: CASSQGQGGGYTF.

The CDR3 sequence: CASSYGEGDTIYF. As DNA, the CDR3 is TGTGCCAGCAGTTACGGTGAGGGGGACACCATATATTTT. V gene TRBV6-5 combines with J gene TRBJ1-3; tentative D call: TRBD1 (6 bases). V lost 2 bases and J 8 bases, leaving 10 bases between the germline ends. CDR1 and CDR2 (germline): MNHEY, SVGAGI. This CDR3 is 13 amino acids long.

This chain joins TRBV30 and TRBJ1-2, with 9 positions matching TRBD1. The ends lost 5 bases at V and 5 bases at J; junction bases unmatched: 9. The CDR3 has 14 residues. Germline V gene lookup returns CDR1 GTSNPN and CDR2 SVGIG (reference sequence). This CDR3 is CAWASGTGLYGYTF. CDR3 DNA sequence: TGTGCCTGGGCCTCCGGGACAGGGCTATATGGCTACACCTTC. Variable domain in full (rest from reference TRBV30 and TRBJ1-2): SQTIHQWPATLVQPVGSPLSLECTVEGTSNPNLYWYRQAAGRGLQLLFYSVGIGQISSEVPQNLSASRPQDRQFILSSKKLLLSDSGFYLCAWASGTGLYGYTFGSGTRLTVV.

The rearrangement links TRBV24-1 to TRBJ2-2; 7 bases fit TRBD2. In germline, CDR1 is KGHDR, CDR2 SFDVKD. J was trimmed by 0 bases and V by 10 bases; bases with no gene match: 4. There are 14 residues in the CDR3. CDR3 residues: CATSSGSNTGELFF. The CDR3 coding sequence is TGTGCCACTTCTAGCGGTTCGAACACCGGGGAGCTGTTTTTT.

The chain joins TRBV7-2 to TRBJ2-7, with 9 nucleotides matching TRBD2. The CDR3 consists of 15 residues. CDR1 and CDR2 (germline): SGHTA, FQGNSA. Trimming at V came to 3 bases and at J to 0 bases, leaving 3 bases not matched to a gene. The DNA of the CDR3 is TGTGCCAGCAGCTTTCCAGCGGGGGGCTCCTACGAGCAGTACTTC. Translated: CASSFPAGGSYEQYF.

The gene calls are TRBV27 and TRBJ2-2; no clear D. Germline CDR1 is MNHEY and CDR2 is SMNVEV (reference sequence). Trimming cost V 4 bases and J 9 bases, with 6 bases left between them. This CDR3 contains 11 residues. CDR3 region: CASSSGRELFF. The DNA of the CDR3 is TGTGCCAGCAGTTCCGGGCGGGAGCTGTTTTTT.

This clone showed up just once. This CDR3 reads CASSHNTNNSPLHF. Written as DNA, the CDR3 is TGTGCCAGCAGCCATAACACTAATAATTCACCCCTCCACTTT. This chain links TRBV3-1 (or the pseudogene TRBV3-2) with TRBJ1-6, with unresolved D. The CDR3 loop spans 14 amino acids. Deletions cut 3 bases from V and 5 bases from J, with 8 bases between. CDR1 is LGHDT, CDR2 YNNKEL, per germline (reference sequence).

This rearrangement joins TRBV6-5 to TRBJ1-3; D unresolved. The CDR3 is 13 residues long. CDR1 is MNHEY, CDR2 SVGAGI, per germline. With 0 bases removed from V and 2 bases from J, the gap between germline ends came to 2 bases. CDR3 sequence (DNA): TGTGCCAGCAGTTACTCGCCTGGAAACACCATATATTTT. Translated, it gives CASSYSPGNTIYF.

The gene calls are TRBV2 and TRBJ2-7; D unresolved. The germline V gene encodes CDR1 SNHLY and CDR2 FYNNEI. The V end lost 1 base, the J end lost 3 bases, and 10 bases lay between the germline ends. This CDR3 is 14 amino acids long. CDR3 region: CASSEGLGYYEQYF. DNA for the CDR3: TGTGCCAGCAGTGAAGGTTTAGGGTACTACGAGCAGTACTTC.

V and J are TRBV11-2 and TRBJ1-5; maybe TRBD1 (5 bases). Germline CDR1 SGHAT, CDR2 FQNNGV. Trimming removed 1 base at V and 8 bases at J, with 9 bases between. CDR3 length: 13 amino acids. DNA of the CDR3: TGTGCCAGCAGCTTAGGGGGCCGGGAGCCCCAGCATTTT. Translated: CASSLGGREPQHF.

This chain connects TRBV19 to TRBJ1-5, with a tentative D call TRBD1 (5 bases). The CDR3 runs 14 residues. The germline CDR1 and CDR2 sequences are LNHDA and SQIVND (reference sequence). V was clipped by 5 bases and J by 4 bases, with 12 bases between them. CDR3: CASSHPGSNQPQHF. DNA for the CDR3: TGTGCCAGTAGTCACCCAGGGTCAAATCAGCCCCAGCATTTT.

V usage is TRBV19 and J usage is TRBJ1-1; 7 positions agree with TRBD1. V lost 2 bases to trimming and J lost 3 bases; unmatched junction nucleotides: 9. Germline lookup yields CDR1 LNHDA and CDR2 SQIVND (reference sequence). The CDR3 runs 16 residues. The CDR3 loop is CASSIKGAALYTEAFF. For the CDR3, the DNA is TGTGCCAGTAGTATAAAGGGGGCGGCTTTATACACTGAAGCTTTCTTT. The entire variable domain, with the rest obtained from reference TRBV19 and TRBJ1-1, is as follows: DGGITQSPKYLFRKEGQNVTLSCEQNLNHDAMYWYRQDPGQGLRLIYYSQIVNDFQKGDIAEGYSVSREKKESFPLTVTSAQKNPTAFYLCASSIKGAALYTEAFFGQGTRLTVV.